These T cell receptor beta chains were read from a single sample in a study of blood T cell repertoires in COVID-19. This table comes from immunoSEQ multiplex PCR, and its TCRdb copy is limited to in-frame clones, with some not included. The sample carries about 150,000 clones, over 75% recorded once. Sequences were obtained from peripheral blood. The origin of the receptors is a man between 60 and 70 years old with COVID-19, enrolled during active disease. CDR3s include the opening cysteine and the closing phenylalanine or tryptophan. Fields, in order: J gene, V gene, clone size, CDR3 length, D gene, CDR3 DNA, CDR3 protein. The D gene is left open where the match is weak. Clone size is shown for a subset of rows, as once, few, many or a class of expanded clone.

J: TRBJ2-7; V: TRBV5-1; size: .; length: 14; D: .; DNA: TGCGCCAGCAGCCAAACCCAGGAGGCAGGCGAGCAGTACTTC; CDR3: CASSQTQEAGEQYF
J: TRBJ2-4; V: TRBV7-9; size: .; length: 13; D: TRBD1; DNA: TGTGCCAGCAGAGACAGGGGGCGGAACATTCAGTACTTC; CDR3: CASRDRGRNIQYF
J: TRBJ2-3; V: TRBV6-5; size: .; length: 14; D: .; DNA: TGTGCCAGCAGTAGACAGGCCAACACAGATACGCAGTATTTT; CDR3: CASSRQANTDTQYF
J: TRBJ1-5; V: TRBV27; size: .; length: 16; D: .; DNA: TGTGCCAGCAGTTTAGGGTCGCGGGGACCCAATCAGCCCCAGCATTTT; CDR3: CASSLGSRGPNQPQHF
J: TRBJ1-1; V: TRBV6-2/TRBV6-3; size: .; length: 14; D: .; DNA: TGTGCCAGCAGTGCCCTCGGAGAAAACACTGAAGCTTTCTTT; CDR3: CASSALGENTEAFF
J: TRBJ1-2; V: TRBV5-1; size: few; length: 8; D: .; DNA: TGCGCCAGCAGCTTTCTGACCTTC; CDR3: CASSFLTF
J: TRBJ1-5; V: TRBV28; size: .; length: 15; D: .; DNA: TGTGCCAGCAGTTTCCTACAGGGAGGGTCTCAGCCCCAGCATTTT; CDR3: CASSFLQGGSQPQHF
J: TRBJ1-5; V: TRBV6-6; size: .; length: 15; D: TRBD1; DNA: TGTGCCAGCAGTTCGGACAGGGCTAGCAATCAGCCCCAGCATTTT; CDR3: CASSSDRASNQPQHF
J: TRBJ1-2; V: TRBV19; size: .; length: 15; D: .; DNA: TGTGCCAGTACCTCCCTGGACAGCGCTAACTATGGCTACACCTTC; CDR3: CASTSLDSANYGYTF
J: TRBJ1-2; V: TRBV6-5; size: .; length: 15; D: .; DNA: TGTGCCAGCAGTTTACAGCCACTAGCTAACTATGGCTACACCTTC; CDR3: CASSLQPLANYGYTF
J: TRBJ1-6; V: TRBV29-1; size: .; length: 12; D: .; DNA: TGCAGCGTGCGGGACGCCGGAAACCCCCTCCACTTT; CDR3: CSVRDAGNPLHF
J: TRBJ1-1; V: TRBV14; size: once; length: 12; D: TRBD1; DNA: TGTGCCAGCAGCGTAACAGGGGCTGAAGCTTTCTTT; CDR3: CASSVTGAEAFF
J: TRBJ1-1; V: TRBV28; size: .; length: 12; D: .; DNA: TGTGCCAGCGTTAGAGCCTCCACTGAAGCTTTCTTT; CDR3: CASVRASTEAFF
J: TRBJ1-2; V: TRBV7-8; size: few; length: 15; D: TRBD1; DNA: TGTGCCAGCACCTCAGGAGGGACAGGGGACTATGGCTACACCTTC; CDR3: CASTSGGTGDYGYTF
J: TRBJ1-1; V: TRBV28; size: .; length: 14; D: TRBD1; DNA: TGTGCCAGCAGGGTGACAGGGGGGAACACTGAAGCTTTCTTT; CDR3: CASRVTGGNTEAFF
J: TRBJ2-7; V: TRBV7-2; size: .; length: 15; D: TRBD2; DNA: TGTGCCAGCAGCCAGGGACTAGCGGGAGCGTACGAGCAGTACTTC; CDR3: CASSQGLAGAYEQYF
J: TRBJ2-4; V: TRBV19; size: .; length: 15; D: TRBD2; DNA: TGTGCCAGTATCCCGACTAGCGGGGGAAAGAACATTCAGTACTTC; CDR3: CASIPTSGGKNIQYF
J: TRBJ1-2; V: TRBV6-5; size: once; length: 15; D: TRBD1; DNA: TGTGCCAGTAGACAGGGATCGACTTCTAACTATGGCTACACCTTC; CDR3: CASRQGSTSNYGYTF
J: TRBJ2-1; V: TRBV14; size: .; length: 14; D: .; DNA: TGTGCCAGCAGCCAAGAAGGTAGCAACAATGAGCAGTTCTTC; CDR3: CASSQEGSNNEQFF
J: TRBJ2-7; V: TRBV28; size: .; length: 12; D: TRBD1; DNA: TGTGCCAGCAAGGGGGCCCCCTACGAGCAGTACTTC; CDR3: CASKGAPYEQYF
J: TRBJ1-1; V: TRBV9; size: .; length: 13; D: .; DNA: TGTGCCAGCAGCGTAGAGTGGTCAGGGGAAGCTTTCTTT; CDR3: CASSVEWSGEAFF
J: TRBJ2-7; V: TRBV7-9; size: .; length: 13; D: TRBD1; DNA: TGTGCCAGCAGCGGGACAGGGGGATACGAGCAGTACTTC; CDR3: CASSGTGGYEQYF
J: TRBJ1-1; V: TRBV2; size: .; length: 12; D: .; DNA: TGTGCCAGCAGTAACGGGTACACTGAAGCTTTCTTT; CDR3: CASSNGYTEAFF
J: TRBJ1-2; V: TRBV28; size: .; length: 15; D: .; DNA: TGTGCCAGCAGTTCCCGGACATCCATCCGCTATGGCTACACCTTC; CDR3: CASSSRTSIRYGYTF
J: TRBJ1-1; V: TRBV7-2; size: .; length: 16; D: TRBD1; DNA: TGTGCCAGCAGCCTTGGACAGGGGACGATGAACACTGAAGCTTTCTTT; CDR3: CASSLGQGTMNTEAFF
J: TRBJ2-5; V: TRBV18; size: .; length: 15; D: TRBD2; DNA: TGTGCCAGCACCGGGAGGGAAGTTAGTACCGAGACCCAGTACTTC; CDR3: CASTGREVSTETQYF
J: TRBJ2-3; V: TRBV15; size: .; length: 16; D: TRBD2; DNA: TGTGCCACCAGCAGAGCTCTAGCGGGAGGTACAGATACGCAGTATTTT; CDR3: CATSRALAGGTDTQYF
J: TRBJ1-1; V: TRBV24-1; size: few; length: 13; D: .; DNA: TGTGCCACCAGTGAGAGGCAGAGCACTGAAGCTTTCTTT; CDR3: CATSERQSTEAFF
J: TRBJ2-5; V: TRBV5-1; size: .; length: 15; D: TRBD1; DNA: TGCGCCAGCAGCGCCTCGGGACAGGTGCAAGAGACCCAGTACTTC; CDR3: CASSASGQVQETQYF
J: TRBJ2-3; V: TRBV21-1; size: .; length: 16; D: .; DNA: TGTGCCAGCACCTGGATGGGGCGGGAGGAGAGAGATACGCAGTATTTT; CDR3: CASTWMGREERDTQYF
J: TRBJ2-3; V: TRBV14; size: .; length: 16; D: .; DNA: TGTGCCAGCAGCCAAGATGGGGGGGCCTGGGTAGATACGCAGTATTTT; CDR3: CASSQDGGAWVDTQYF
J: TRBJ2-7; V: TRBV7-2; size: .; length: 13; D: .; DNA: TGTGCCAGCAGCTCCAGCCGGGGGTGGGAGCAGTACTTC; CDR3: CASSSSRGWEQYF
J: TRBJ1-6; V: TRBV27; size: .; length: 16; D: TRBD1; DNA: TGTGCCAGCCGGGACAGCCCTCTGTGGGTGAATTCACCCCTCCACTTT; CDR3: CASRDSPLWVNSPLHF
J: TRBJ1-2; V: TRBV18; size: .; length: 13; D: TRBD1; DNA: TGTGCCAGCTCACCCGACAGGGGTTACGGCTACACCTTC; CDR3: CASSPDRGYGYTF
J: TRBJ1-3; V: TRBV18; size: .; length: 18; D: .; DNA: TGTGCCAGCTCACCACCGAGGGCCCCTCGGGGAGGTGGAAACACCATATATTTT; CDR3: CASSPPRAPRGGGNTIYF
J: TRBJ1-2; V: TRBV9; size: .; length: 15; D: .; DNA: TGTGCCAGCAGCTTCCCCTCGGCAGGCAACTATGGCTACACCTTC; CDR3: CASSFPSAGNYGYTF
J: TRBJ1-1; V: TRBV5-8; size: .; length: 13; D: .; DNA: TGTGCCAGCTCAGCGAGGCGCCTCAGTGAAGCTTTCTTT; CDR3: CASSARRLSEAFF
J: TRBJ2-2; V: TRBV4-1; size: .; length: 17; D: TRBD2; DNA: TGCGCCAGCAGCCATGGACTAGCGGGAGGAAACACCGGGGAGCTGTTTTTT; CDR3: CASSHGLAGGNTGELFF
J: TRBJ2-1; V: TRBV23-1; size: .; length: 13; D: TRBD1; DNA: TGCGCCAGGACCAGGGGGTGTAGAGATGAGCAGTTCTTC; CDR3: CARTRGCRDEQFF
J: TRBJ2-7; V: TRBV7-2; size: .; length: 15; D: TRBD2; DNA: TGTGCCAGCAGCAACAGAGCGGGGGCCGGGGTCGAGCAGTACTTC; CDR3: CASSNRAGAGVEQYF
J: TRBJ1-5; V: TRBV28; size: .; length: 16; D: TRBD1; DNA: TGTGCCAGCAGTCGATCGGGACAGGGGCTAAACCAGCCCCAGCATTTT; CDR3: CASSRSGQGLNQPQHF
J: TRBJ2-5; V: TRBV5-6; size: .; length: 14; D: .; DNA: TGTGCCAGCAGCCTCTCGACAGTCCAAGAGACCCAGTACTTC; CDR3: CASSLSTVQETQYF
J: TRBJ1-3; V: TRBV18; size: .; length: 16; D: .; DNA: TGTGCCAGCTCACCTCCCACAGGGACCTCTGGAAACACCATATATTTT; CDR3: CASSPPTGTSGNTIYF
J: TRBJ2-3; V: TRBV7-6; size: .; length: 15; D: .; DNA: TGTGCCAGCAGCCCAATGACAACGAGCACAGATACGCAGTATTTT; CDR3: CASSPMTTSTDTQYF
J: TRBJ1-1; V: TRBV3-1/TRBV3-2; size: .; length: 14; D: .; DNA: TGTGCCAGCAGCCAACGACAGGTCGCGACTGAAGCTTTCTTT; CDR3: CASSQRQVATEAFF
J: TRBJ1-6; V: TRBV30; size: .; length: 16; D: .; DNA: TGTGCCTGGAGTCGGCAGGGGCTCTCCTATAATTCACCCCTCCACTTT; CDR3: CAWSRQGLSYNSPLHF
J: TRBJ1-1; V: TRBV7-2; size: .; length: 15; D: .; DNA: TGTGCCAGCAGCTTAGTCGCGGGGCGAAGCACTGAAGCTTTCTTT; CDR3: CASSLVAGRSTEAFF
J: TRBJ2-7; V: TRBV29-1; size: .; length: 12; D: .; DNA: TGCAGCGTTGCCCACCCAGGGTCCGAGCAGTACTTC; CDR3: CSVAHPGSEQYF
J: TRBJ2-7; V: TRBV11-2; size: once; length: 13; D: TRBD2; DNA: TGTGCCAGCAGCTTACAGCTAGCGGGGAAGCAGTACTTC; CDR3: CASSLQLAGKQYF
J: TRBJ1-1; V: TRBV18; size: few; length: 19; D: TRBD1; DNA: TGTGCCAGCTCACCAAGACAACCGGGACAGGGGTTGATGAACACTGAAGCTTTCTTT; CDR3: CASSPRQPGQGLMNTEAFF
J: TRBJ1-3; V: TRBV5-1; size: .; length: 18; D: TRBD1; DNA: TGCGCCAGCAGCTTGACCCCTACAGGGGGCTCGGCGGGAAACACCATATATTTT; CDR3: CASSLTPTGGSAGNTIYF
J: TRBJ2-1; V: TRBV15; size: .; length: 15; D: TRBD1; DNA: TGTGCCACCAGCGTCGGACAGGGGTCCTACAATGAGCAGTTCTTC; CDR3: CATSVGQGSYNEQFF
J: TRBJ2-7; V: TRBV19; size: .; length: 13; D: .; DNA: TGTGCCAGTAGCCAGGACAGTGCCTACGAGCAGTACTTC; CDR3: CASSQDSAYEQYF
J: TRBJ2-2; V: TRBV2; size: .; length: 13; D: .; DNA: TGTGCCAGCGGGAAGGAGGCAACCGGGGAGCTGTTTTTT; CDR3: CASGKEATGELFF
J: TRBJ2-7; V: TRBV6-5; size: .; length: 14; D: TRBD1; DNA: TGTGCCAGCAGCACTCCATCCACAGGGGACGAGCAGTACTTC; CDR3: CASSTPSTGDEQYF
J: TRBJ2-2; V: TRBV6-5; size: .; length: 15; D: .; DNA: TGTGCCAGCAGTCCAGACAGGCGAGACACCGGGGAGCTGTTTTTT; CDR3: CASSPDRRDTGELFF
J: TRBJ2-7; V: TRBV28; size: .; length: 16; D: .; DNA: TGTGCCAGCAGTTTAAGTGGGGCGCTAGGGAAGTACGAGCAGTACTTC; CDR3: CASSLSGALGKYEQYF
J: TRBJ2-2; V: TRBV18; size: .; length: 17; D: TRBD1; DNA: TGTGCCAGCTCAAACCGACAGGGGGTCGCGAACACCGGGGAGCTGTTTTTT; CDR3: CASSNRQGVANTGELFF
J: TRBJ2-1; V: TRBV29-1; size: .; length: 14; D: TRBD1; DNA: TGCAGCGTTGCTCCCGGGACAGGTTACAATGAGCAGTTCTTC; CDR3: CSVAPGTGYNEQFF
J: TRBJ2-7; V: TRBV14; size: .; length: 16; D: TRBD1; DNA: TGTGCCAGCAGCCAAGTTACCGGGACAGGGGGTCGCGAGCAGTACTTC; CDR3: CASSQVTGTGGREQYF